The 26 T cell receptor beta chains below come from one sample, sequenced in a study of T cell repertoires in cytomegalovirus infection (dated by TCRdb to the late 2010s). No antigen is known for these receptors. The data were produced on an Illumina HiSeq 1500. TCRdb cleaned the public reads at Q25 with fastp, built clones with MiXCR and kept in-frame beta chains. Each CDR3 protein appears once, grouped with its most common genes and DNA. Recorded for this sample are a few hundred thousand distinct CDR3 sequences; over 35% of them occurred a single time. In total, the top ten clones hold around 46% of the sample. The sample's treatment or condition label, in plain terms: in vitro stimulation with specific CMV peptide epitopes to enrich CMV-specific T cells. The sample in question was cultured PBMCs, obtained from culture after CMV antigen stimulation. The receptors derive from a human donor in good health (CMV status not recorded). Some clones in this sample may be carry-over from other donors' samples.

The V and J genes are TRBV7-9 and TRBJ2-5; D gene unclear. This CDR3 is built from 15 residues. Germline V gene data show CDR1 as SEHNR and CDR2 as FQNEAQ (reference sequence). Trimming pared 5 bases from V and 1 base from J, leaving 14 bases between. The CDR3 nucleotides read TGTGCCAGCAGCATGCCAGCGTATCTCCAAGAGACCCAGTACTTC. Translating gives CASSMPAYLQETQYF.

The V gene is TRBV6-2 or TRBV6-3, the J gene TRBJ1-1, with TRBD1 matching 7 bases. CDR1 is MNHEY, CDR2 SVGEGT, per germline. The CDR3 contains 14 residues. J lost 6 bases, V lost 8 bases, and 12 bases had no gene match. CDR3 bases: TGTGCCAGCTACCGAAGACAGGGTAACGCTGAAGCTTTCTTT. It codes for CASYRRQGNAEAFF.

The table lists this clonotype with a few counts. The chain recombines TRBV7-8 with TRBJ1-6, with D maybe TRBD1 (5 bases). Germline CDR1 is SGHVS and CDR2 is FQNEAQ. There are 14 residues in the CDR3. V shed 5 bases and J shed 4 bases, with 9 bases lying between them. The CDR3, as DNA: TGTGCCAGCAGCATGACAGTTTATAATTCACCCCTCCACTTT. This translates into CASSMTVYNSPLHF.

The table lists this clonotype with a few counts. One end of the junction is discordant with germline, which a read error may explain. This sequence joins TRBV6-1 and TRBJ2-3, with D hard to call. Germline loops: CDR1 MNHNS, CDR2 SASEGT. This CDR3 comprises 14 residues. The CDR3, as DNA: TGTGCCAGCAGCGAAGGGCTGAGCACAGATACGCAGTATTTT. As protein: CASSEGLSTDTQYF.

The chain links TRBV27 to TRBJ2-7; 11 bases are shared with TRBD2. V dropped 6 bases and J dropped 2; count of bases not matched to a gene: 9. The CDR3 runs 16 residues. Germline V CDR1 and CDR2: MNHEY, SMNVEV (reference sequence). The CDR3 nucleotides are TGTGCCAGCAGCCACCTTAGCGGGAGGGCACCCTACGAGCAGTACTTC. Translation gives CASSHLSGRAPYEQYF.

The chain couples TRBV12-3 or TRBV12-4 to TRBJ1-2; D gene uncertain. Trimming pared 5 bases from V and 0 bases from J, leaving 13 bases between. The CDR3 totals 15 residues. The CDR3 bases are TGTGCCAGCAGTCTACCGACCAACCCTAACTATGGCTACACCTTC. It is translated as CASSLPTNPNYGYTF.

This clonotype was recorded a few times. This rearrangement joins TRBV6-1 to TRBJ2-3; a weak D match, TRBD2 (6 bases). The V end was cut by 1 base, the J end by 0 bases, with 11 bases between. Germline lookup yields CDR1 MNHNS and CDR2 SASEGT. The CDR3 contains 16 residues. The CDR3 nucleotides are TGTGCCAGCAGTGAAGTCGGGCGGGGTAGCACAGATACGCAGTATTTT. The encoded protein is CASSEVGRGSTDTQYF.

This clonotype appeared a few times. The chain has TRBV5-4 and TRBJ1-4; D not certain. V shed 2 bases and J shed 6 bases, with 8 bases lying between them. Germline CDR1 and CDR2: SGHNT and YYREEE (reference sequence). CDR3 size: 13 residues. The CDR3 spells CASSLGADEKLFF. CDR3 sequence (DNA): TGTGCCAGCAGCTTAGGCGCCGATGAAAAACTGTTTTTT.

This clonotype occurred many times. This CDR3 is CASSLMSMNTEAFF. The CDR3 DNA reads TGTGCCAGCAGCTTAATGTCCATGAACACTGAAGCTTTCTTT. This chain uses TRBV7-2 with TRBJ1-1; D gene uncertain. Germline V gene data show CDR1 as SGHTA and CDR2 as FQGNSA. V shed 2 bases and J shed 0 bases, with 7 bases lying between them. This CDR3 comprises 14 residues.

This clonotype was observed many times. The rearrangement joins TRBV7-2 to TRBJ1-1; D is unresolved. The CDR3 totals 14 residues. Trimming removed 0 bases from V and 4 bases from J, with 9 bases in between. Germline CDR1 reads SGHTA; CDR2 reads FQGNSA. The CDR3 nucleotides read TGTGCCAGCAGCTTAGCTCATCGCGGCACTGAAGCTTTCTTT. The encoded protein is CASSLAHRGTEAFF.

The chain links TRBV28 to TRBJ2-5; D possibly matches TRBD1 or TRBD2 (5 bases each). The CDR3 covers 16 residues. Germline V CDR1 and CDR2: MDHEN, SYDVKM. The germline V and J ends were trimmed by 7 bases and 3 bases, with 21 bases remaining between them. The CDR3 sequence: CASTENGAGREETQYF. The CDR3 bases are TGTGCCAGCACCGAAAATGGCGCAGGGAGAGAAGAGACCCAGTACTTC.

J is TRBJ1-6 and V is TRBV27; D is undetermined. The CDR3 length is 15 residues. V lost 6 bases, J lost 7 bases, and 16 bases lay in between. The germline gives CDR1 MNHEY, CDR2 SMNVEV (reference sequence). The CDR3 sequence is CASSRRAAANSPLHF. CDR3 coding DNA: TGTGCCAGCAGCCGCCGGGCGGCCGCGAATTCACCCCTCCACTTT.

This chain connects TRBV6-2 or TRBV6-3 to TRBJ1-4, with TRBD1 identical over 8 bases. Losses at the gene ends were 8 bases for V and 7 bases for J; bases not matched to a gene: 3. This CDR3 contains 12 residues. Germline CDR1 reads MNHEY; CDR2 reads SVGEGT. The CDR3 protein is CASAGGGEKLFF. The CDR3 DNA reads as TGTGCCAGCGCAGGGGGCGGTGAAAAACTGTTTTTT.

The V call is TRBV9, the J call TRBJ2-2; D gene ambiguous. Germline V gives CDR1 SGDLS, CDR2 YYNGEE. CDR3 length: 14 amino acids. Deletions cut 0 bases from V and 4 bases from J, with 7 bases between. The CDR3 DNA reads as TGTGCCAGCAGCGTAGGCCCTGTCACCGGGGAGCTGTTTTTT. This translates into CASSVGPVTGELFF. The entire variable domain, with the rest obtained from reference TRBV9 and TRBJ2-2, is as follows: DSGVTQTPKHLITATGQRVTLRCSPRSGDLSVYWYQQSLDQGLQFLIQYYNGEERAKGNILERFSAQQFPDLHSELNLSSLELGDSALYFCASSVGPVTGELFFGEGSRLTVL.

The chain has TRBV5-5 and TRBJ1-4; a weak D match, TRBD1 (5 bases). Trimming left V 1 base short and J 5 bases short, with 12 bases between. The CDR3 totals 15 residues. Germline V gene lookup returns CDR1 SGHKS and CDR2 YYEKEE (reference sequence). In DNA form, the CDR3 reads TGTGCCAGCAGCTTGTTGAACCAGGGAAATGAAAAACTGTTTTTT. It codes for CASSLLNQGNEKLFF. Variable domain in full (rest from reference TRBV5-5 and TRBJ1-4): DAGVTQSPTHLIKTRGQQVTLRCSPISGHKSVSWYQQVLGQGPQFIFQYYEKEERGRGNFPDRFSARQFPNYSSELNVNALLLGDSALYLCASSLLNQGNEKLFFGSGTQLSVL.

This chain joins TRBV12-3 or TRBV12-4 and TRBJ2-1; TRBD1 matches at 9 bases. The V and J ends lost 3 bases and 9 bases, in that order; junction bases with no gene match: 3. The CDR3 is 13 residues long. CDR3 region: CASSLGQGVEQFF. CDR3 bases: TGTGCCAGCAGTTTGGGACAGGGAGTTGAGCAGTTCTTC.

Notes on this clonotype: The junction departs from the called germline gene at one end, perhaps through a read error. V is TRBV2 and J is TRBJ2-3, with 7 bases fitting TRBD1. The CDR3 runs 12 residues. Per germline, CDR1 SNHLY and CDR2 FYNNEI. This chain's CDR3 is CASSSDRPTWNF. In DNA, the CDR3 is TGTGCCAGCAGTTCGGACAGGCCCACATGGAATTTT.

The rearrangement joins TRBV28 to TRBJ1-2; D is unclear. The germline V and J ends were trimmed by 2 bases and 4 bases, with 5 bases remaining between them. Germline CDR1 reads MDHEN; CDR2 reads SYDVKM. The CDR3 has 12 residues. CDR3 protein: CASSLHGYGYTF. The CDR3 DNA is TGTGCCAGCAGTTTACACGGCTATGGCTACACCTTC.

The chain carries TRBV19 and TRBJ1-1, with no clear D. The CDR3 length is 14 residues. Germline assignment: CDR1 LNHDA and CDR2 SQIVND (reference sequence). Trimming left V 4 bases short and J 0 bases short, with 9 bases between. CDR3 coding DNA: TGTGCCAGTAGTAGGATGAGTTTGAACACTGAAGCTTTCTTT. It is translated as CASSRMSLNTEAFF. Supplemented by reference TRBV19 and TRBJ1-1, the full variable domain reads DGGITQSPKYLFRKEGQNVTLSCEQNLNHDAMYWYRQDPGQGLRLIYYSQIVNDFQKGDIAEGYSVSREKKESFPLTVTSAQKNPTAFYLCASSRMSLNTEAFFGQGTRLTVV.

This sequence joins TRBV4-3 and TRBJ1-1; D is unresolved. This CDR3 has 14 amino acids. Germline-derived CDR1 and CDR2 are LGHNA and YSLEER. V gave up 4 bases and J gave up 7 bases, with 16 bases separating them. As DNA, the CDR3 is TGCGCCAGCAGCCGAGTTGCACGCACTAATGAAGCTTTCTTT. This gives the protein CASSRVARTNEAFF.

This clonotype was counted a few times. This chain's CDR3 is CASSQAQGKNTEAFF. The CDR3 DNA reads TGTGCCAGCAGCCAAGCCCAGGGGAAGAACACTGAAGCTTTCTTT. V gene TRBV4-2 combines with J gene TRBJ1-1, with D tentatively TRBD1 (6 bases). There are 15 residues in the CDR3. From germline, CDR1 is LGHNA and CDR2 YNFKEQ. Between the trimmed V and J ends, which lost 1 base and 1 base, there was a span of 10 bases.

The chain couples TRBV7-9 to TRBJ1-6; D remains unclear. Per the germline V gene, CDR1 is SEHNR and CDR2 is FQNEAQ (reference sequence). The V end lost 4 bases, the J end lost 9 bases, and 22 bases lay between the germline ends. CDR3 length: 17 amino acids. DNA of the CDR3: TGTGCCAGCAGCTCGTCAACAGCTTACCCGGTGGGTTCACCCCTCCACTTT. Its translation: CASSSSTAYPVGSPLHF.

This clonotype was recorded a few times. This chain uses TRBV11-2 with TRBJ1-2; 9 nucleotides line up with TRBD1. In germline, CDR1 is SGHAT, CDR2 FQNNGV. The junction had 12 bases not matched to a gene; V was cut back by 5 bases and J by 8 bases. This CDR3 is built from 15 residues. The CDR3 is CASSALGTGYQGYTF. In DNA form, the CDR3 reads TGTGCCAGCAGCGCCCTCGGGACAGGGTATCAAGGCTACACCTTC.

The V gene is TRBV2, the J gene TRBJ2-3; D unresolved. The V end was cut by 9 bases, the J end by 2 bases, with 3 bases between. Germline values: CDR1 SNHLY, CDR2 FYNNEI. CDR3 length: 10 amino acids. In nucleotides, the CDR3 is TGTGCCAGTTTCACAGATACGCAGTATTTT. Translating it yields CASFTDTQYF.

The chain has TRBV11-2 and TRBJ2-4; 13 bases are shared with TRBD2. Trimming cost V 1 base and J 4 bases; bases outside gene matches: 4. The CDR3 has 17 residues. The V gene's germline CDR1 is SGHAT and CDR2 FQNNGV. CDR3 residues: CASSLVGTSGTKNIQYF. For the CDR3, the DNA is TGTGCCAGCAGCTTAGTGGGGACTAGCGGGACTAAAAACATTCAGTACTTC.

Many counts were recorded for this clonotype. The CDR3: CASSWGLLAGTYEQYF. The CDR3 DNA reads as TGTGCCAGCAGCTGGGGTTTGCTAGCGGGGACCTACGAGCAGTACTTC. This chain uses TRBV7-2 with TRBJ2-7; 9 bases map to TRBD2. The V gene's germline CDR1 is SGHTA and CDR2 FQGNSA. Germline trimming cut 4 bases from V and 2 bases from J; bases unmatched to any gene: 9. This CDR3 has 16 amino acids.